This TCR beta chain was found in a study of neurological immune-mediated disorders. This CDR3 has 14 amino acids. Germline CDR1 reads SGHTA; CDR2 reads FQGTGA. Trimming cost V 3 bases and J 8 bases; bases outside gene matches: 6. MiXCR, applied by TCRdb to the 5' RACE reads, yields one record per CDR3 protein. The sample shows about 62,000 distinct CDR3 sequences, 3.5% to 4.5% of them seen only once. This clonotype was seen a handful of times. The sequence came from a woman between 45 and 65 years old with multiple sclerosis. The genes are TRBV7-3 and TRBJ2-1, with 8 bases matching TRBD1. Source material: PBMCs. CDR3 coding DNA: TGTGCCAGCAGCTTCGGGACAGGTGGGCATGAGCAGTTCTTC. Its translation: CASSFGTGGHEQFF. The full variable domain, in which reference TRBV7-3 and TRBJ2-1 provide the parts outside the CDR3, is GAGVSQTPSNKVTEKGKYVELRCDPISGHTALYWYRQSLGQGPEFLIYFQGTGAADDSGLPNDRFFAVRPEGSVSTLKIQRTERGDSAVYLCASSFGTGGHEQFFGPGTRLTVL.